These T cell receptor beta chains were read from a single sample in a study of identical twins. From the 5' RACE reads, TCRdb called clonotypes with MiXCR, one entry per CDR3 protein. In the table there are some 330,000 distinct CDR3 sequences, approximately 8.7% of which are singletons. The source material was naive T cells sorted from blood. These receptor sequences come from a woman between 50 and 59 years old in good health. The CDR3 runs from the conserved cysteine through the conserved F or W. D genes are given only for firm matches. Rows give clone size only sometimes, using once, few, many, or a class for an expanded clone.

TRBD2	16	TRBV7-9	TRBJ2-1	-	TGTGCCAGCAGCTTAGGTCTAGCGGGACCGTTAGGTGAGCAGTTCTTC	CASSLGLAGPLGEQFF
-	16	TRBV4-1	TRBJ2-5	-	TGCGCCAGCAGCCAAGGGGTATTGCCTAACCAAGAGACCCAGTACTTC	CASSQGVLPNQETQYF
TRBD2	11	TRBV29-1	TRBJ2-5	-	TGCAGTCTTCGGGAGGGAGAGACCCAGTACTTC	CSLREGETQYF
TRBD2	15	TRBV25-1	TRBJ2-7	few	TGTGCCAGCAGTGAGGGGACTAGGTTTTCCTACGAGCAGTACTTC	CASSEGTRFSYEQYF
TRBD2	15	TRBV24-1	TRBJ2-7	few	TGTGCCACCAGTAGGGCTAGCGGGAGTTTCGACGAGCAGTACTTC	CATSRASGSFDEQYF
TRBD2	15	TRBV3-1	TRBJ2-3	-	TGTGCCAGCAGCCCGAGACTAGCGGCTACAGATACGCAGTATTTT	CASSPRLAATDTQYF
-	13	TRBV5-1	TRBJ2-4	many	TGCGCCAGCAGCGAGGGACCCAATGACATTCAGTACTTC	CASSEGPNDIQYF
-	14	TRBV20-1	TRBJ2-3	few	TGCAGTGCCTCCGAGGGGGGGTTGACAGATACGCAGTATTTT	CSASEGGLTDTQYF
TRBD2	15	TRBV11-2	TRBJ2-7	-	TGTGCCAGCAGCCCCGGACTAGCGGGAGTCCACGAGCAGTACTTC	CASSPGLAGVHEQYF
-	16	TRBV3-1	TRBJ2-1	-	TGTGCCAGCAGCCCCCTAGGTCGACTACGTGACAATGAGCAGTTCTTC	CASSPLGRLRDNEQFF
-	12	TRBV5-6	TRBJ2-1	many	TGTGCCAGCAATCTGGGGAGCGATGAGCAGTTCTTC	CASNLGSDEQFF
-	16	TRBV11-3	TRBJ1-1	-	TGTGCCAGCAGCTTAGGGCGGCTGGCGAAGAACACTGAAGCTTTCTTT	CASSLGRLAKNTEAFF
-	11	TRBV2	TRBJ1-1	few	TGTGCCAGCAGTTGGACCACTGAAGCTTTCTTT	CASSWTTEAFF
-	14	TRBV11-2	TRBJ2-5	few	TGTGCCAGCAGCTACGGGAAAATCCAAGAGACCCAGTACTTC	CASSYGKIQETQYF
-	17	TRBV10-3	TRBJ2-1	-	TGTGCCATCAGTGAGTCCCCGGCAGAGGCTATTTACAATGAGCAGTTCTTC	CAISESPAEAIYNEQFF
-	13	TRBV5-5	TRBJ2-3	few	TGTGCCAGCAAGTCGACTAGGGCAGATACGCAGTATTTT	CASKSTRADTQYF
TRBD2	16	TRBV28	TRBJ2-5	many	TGTGCCAGCAGTCGCGGGAGGGCCGGGTTGGGGGAGACCCAGTACTTC	CASSRGRAGLGETQYF
TRBD1	15	TRBV4-1	TRBJ2-7	-	TGCGCCAGCAGCCAAGAGACAGGGGTGAGCTACGAGCAGTACTTC	CASSQETGVSYEQYF
-	15	TRBV28	TRBJ2-2	-	TGTGCCAGCAGTTTATTACGGATATCTGGCGGGGAGCTGTTTTTT	CASSLLRISGGELFF
-	14	TRBV24-1	TRBJ2-5	-	TGTGCCACCAGTGAGTGGGGCGCAGGAGAGACCCAGTACTTC	CATSEWGAGETQYF